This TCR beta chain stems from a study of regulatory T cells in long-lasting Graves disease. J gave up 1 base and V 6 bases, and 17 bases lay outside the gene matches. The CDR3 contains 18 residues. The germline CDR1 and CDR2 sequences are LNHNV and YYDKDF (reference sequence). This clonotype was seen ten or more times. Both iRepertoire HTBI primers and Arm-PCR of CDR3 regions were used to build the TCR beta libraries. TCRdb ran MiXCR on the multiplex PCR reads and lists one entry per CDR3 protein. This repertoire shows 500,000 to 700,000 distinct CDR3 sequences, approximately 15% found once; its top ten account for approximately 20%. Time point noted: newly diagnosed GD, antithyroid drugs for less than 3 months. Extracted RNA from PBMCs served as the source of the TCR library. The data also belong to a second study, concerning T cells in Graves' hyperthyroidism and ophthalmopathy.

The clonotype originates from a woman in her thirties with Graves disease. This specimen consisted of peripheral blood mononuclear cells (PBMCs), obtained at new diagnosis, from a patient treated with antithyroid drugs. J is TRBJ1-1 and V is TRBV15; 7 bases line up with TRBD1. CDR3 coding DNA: TGTGCCACCAGACGAGAGGTAGGGTGGGGACAGCAGAACACTGAAGCTTTCTTT. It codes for CATRREVGWGQQNTEAFF.